This T cell receptor (beta chain) was captured by sequencing in a study of cytomegalovirus exposure and HLA in healthy donors. Overall study findings and caveats: A later analysis, which compared TCR beta chains of equal frequency, found the HLA-associated ones more clonally expanded.

With regard to this clone: The antigen remains unidentified.

The PCR ran on 60 Vbeta and 13 Jbeta primers. Profiling relied on immunoSEQ multiplex PCR, and the TCRdb table lists in-frame clones only, not all of them. In the table there are about 200,000 clones, 65% to 90% of which are singletons. All donors participated as healthy donors of bone marrow. Germline lookup yields CDR1 SGHNT and CDR2 YYREEE (reference sequence). The CDR3 is made up of 15 amino acids. The sequencing input was PBMCs. The source is a woman aged 50 to 60 in good health and CMV-seronegative. This chain connects TRBV5-4 to TRBJ2-5; 9 bases match TRBD2. The DNA end favors TRBJ2-7, so the J call may be wrong. CDR3: CASSLLAGESYEQYF. The DNA for the CDR3 is TGTGCCAGCAGCTTATTAGCGGGAGAGTCCTACGAGCAGTACTTC.